The clone carrying this TCR beta chain was detected ten times or more. TCRdb re-analysed the 5' RACE reads in MiXCR, keeping a single row per CDR3 protein. The data contain around 82,000 distinct CDR3 sequences, around 15% of them singletons. With 3 bases removed from V and 2 bases from J, the gap between germline ends came to 18 bases. CDR1 is DFQATT, CDR2 SNEGSKA, per germline (reference sequence). The CDR3 is 16 amino acids. The source of the sample is a study of early T cells in non-severe SARS-CoV-2 infection. This receptor was taken from an adult who was a healthcare worker with PCR-confirmed SARS-CoV-2 infection or an uninfected control (not recorded which). The chain couples TRBV20-1 to TRBJ2-3; possibly TRBD2 for D (5 bases). Sequences were obtained from whole blood. This CDR3 is CSARISGLSATDTQYF. Here the CDR3 DNA reads TGCAGTGCTAGGATATCGGGGTTGAGCGCCACAGATACGCAGTATTTT.